This T cell receptor (beta chain) was sequenced for a study of T cell repertoires in cytomegalovirus infection (dated by TCRdb to the late 2010s). Regarding the study in general: Peptide stimulations targeted recently identified HLA-C-restricted CMV epitopes, whose presentation resists viral immunomodulation, together with well-studied HLA-B-restricted epitopes. The HLA type of each donor mattered for the analysis, because public TCR beta signatures pointed to carriage of CMV infection along with the matching HLA type.

The instrument given in TCRdb is Illumina HiSeq 1500. TCRdb passed the public sequencing reads through fastp at Q25 and MiXCR, retaining productive beta sequences. Each CDR3 protein appears once, grouped with its most common genes and DNA. The sample records 43,000 or so distinct CDR3 sequences, roughly a fifth of which are singletons. The top ten constitute roughly 50% of the sample. Findings and caveats that apply to the study as a whole: In both this cohort and an independent cohort of 352 donors, the cumulative frequency of public TCR beta family members distinguished carriers of CMV infection plus the relevant HLA type. The ex vivo response was dominated by HLA-C-restricted CMV-specific TCR beta clonotypes, and the single most frequent clonotype in two of eight donors was supplied by these HLA-C-restricted clonotypes.

The sample's treatment or condition label, decoded: in vitro stimulation with specific CMV peptide epitopes to enrich CMV-specific T cells. V is cut by 3 bases and J by 0 bases, and the space between the germline ends is 3 bases. Inclusive of the bounding cysteine and phenylalanine, the CDR3 is 12 residues long. The sequence is cut down to CDR3 DNA, 36 bases in frame from base 1. CDR1 and CDR2 are read off the germline V gene (reference sequence) as LGHDT and YNNKEL. To note about this clonotype: It has no known antigen specificity. There are no base qualities to consult, and no much larger clone falls within one base.

The chain was built from TRBV3-1 and TRBJ2-7; the D gene lacks a confident call. The sample here was CD8+ T cells from cultured PBMCs, taken from culture after CMV antigen stimulation. This sequence was found in a human donor in good health (CMV status not recorded). Some clones in this sample may be carry-over from other donors' samples. DNA sequence: TGTGCCAGCAGCCATTTCTCCTACGAGCAGTACTTC. Translation gives CASSHFSYEQYF.